Each of the 2 T cell receptor beta chains below was sequenced from the same sample in a study of blood T cell repertoires in COVID-19. TCRdb keeps only in-frame clones here, not all; method: immunoSEQ multiplex PCR. The top ten hold roughly 0.83% of the sample, which has around 76,000 clones, 81% seen once. Sequencing used peripheral blood. All receptors come from a woman between 65 and 79 years old with acute or convalescent COVID-19.

The rearrangement joins TRBV14 to TRBJ2-7; 7 bases match TRBD1. Unmatched junction bases numbered 7, after V lost 2 bases and J lost 6 bases. Germline CDR1 and CDR2: SGHDN and FVKESK. CDR3 length: 14 amino acids. The CDR3 is CASSQLTGVGEQYF. The CDR3 DNA follows: TGTGCCAGCAGCCAACTAACAGGGGTCGGCGAGCAGTACTTC.

The J gene is TRBJ1-1, the V gene TRBV18, with TRBD1 as a possible D gene (6 bases). This CDR3 spans 14 amino acids. Germline assignment: CDR1 KGHSH and CDR2 LQKENI. With 6 bases removed from V and 5 bases from J, the gap between germline ends came to 16 bases. CDR3 region: CASSPGGARTEAFF. The DNA of the CDR3 is TGTGCCAGCTCCCCCGGGGGGGCGCGAACTGAAGCTTTCTTT. Combining the CDR3 with reference TRBV18 and TRBJ1-1 gives the whole variable domain NAGVMQNPRHLVRRRGQEARLRCSPMKGHSHVYWYRQLPEEGLKFMVYLQKENIIDESGMPKERFSAEFPKEGPSILRIQQVVRGDSAAYFCASSPGGARTEAFFGQGTRLTVV.